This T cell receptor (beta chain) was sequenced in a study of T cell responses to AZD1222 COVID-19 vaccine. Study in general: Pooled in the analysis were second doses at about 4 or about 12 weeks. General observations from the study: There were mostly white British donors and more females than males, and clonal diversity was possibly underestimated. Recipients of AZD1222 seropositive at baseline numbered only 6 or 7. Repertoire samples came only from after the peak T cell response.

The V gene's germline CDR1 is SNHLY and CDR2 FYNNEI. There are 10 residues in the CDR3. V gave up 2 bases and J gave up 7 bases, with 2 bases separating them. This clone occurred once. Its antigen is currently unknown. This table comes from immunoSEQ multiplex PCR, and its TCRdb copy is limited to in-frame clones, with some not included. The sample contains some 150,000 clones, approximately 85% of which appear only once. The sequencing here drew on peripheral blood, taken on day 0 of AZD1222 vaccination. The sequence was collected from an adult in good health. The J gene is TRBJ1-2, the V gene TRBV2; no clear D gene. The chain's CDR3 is CASSESGYTF. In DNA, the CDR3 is TGTGCCAGCAGTGAATCTGGCTACACCTTC.